The T cell receptor (beta chain) under discussion was sequenced for a study of cytomegalovirus exposure and HLA in healthy donors. As for the study in general: There were roughly 110 million unique TCR beta sequences, drawn from roughly 200 million T cells, in an earlier analysis. Study-wide results and limits: A later analysis linked a missense variant in DCLRE1C to the trimming of TCR beta V and J genes. Researchers counted roughly 150 TCR beta chains as cytomegalovirus-associated.

With 60 Vbeta and 13 Jbeta primers, the PCR was carried out. Sequencing used immunoSEQ multiplex PCR; TCRdb keeps in-frame clones, though not all of them. The table lists more than 150,000 clones, approximately 84% of them singletons. The donors (healthy individuals) were bone marrow donors. This clone was recorded a few times. The antigen remains unidentified. The CDR3 contains 15 residues. Per the germline V gene, CDR1 is MNHEY and CDR2 is SVGAGI. Trimming removed 8 bases from V and 4 bases from J; junction bases left unmatched: 13. Sequenced input: PBMCs. The rearrangement joins TRBV6-5 to TRBJ1-1; 7 nucleotides match TRBD1. This sequence originates from a middle-aged woman in good health and CMV-seropositive. CDR3 in DNA: TGTGCCAGCCTTTCCGACAGGGCTGGTAGCACTGAAGCTTTCTTT. Translation: CASLSDRAGSTEAFF.